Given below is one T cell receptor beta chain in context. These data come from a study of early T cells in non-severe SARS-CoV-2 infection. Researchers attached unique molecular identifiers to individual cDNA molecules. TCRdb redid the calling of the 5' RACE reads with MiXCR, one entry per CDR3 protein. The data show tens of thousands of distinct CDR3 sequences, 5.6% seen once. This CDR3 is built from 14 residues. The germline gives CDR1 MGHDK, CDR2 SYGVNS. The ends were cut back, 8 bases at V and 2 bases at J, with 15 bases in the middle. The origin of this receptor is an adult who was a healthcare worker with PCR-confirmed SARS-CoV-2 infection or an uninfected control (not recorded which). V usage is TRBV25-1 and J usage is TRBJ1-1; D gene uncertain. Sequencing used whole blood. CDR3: CASGGRYFNTEAFF. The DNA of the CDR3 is TGTGCCAGCGGTGGCAGATACTTTAACACTGAAGCTTTCTTT.